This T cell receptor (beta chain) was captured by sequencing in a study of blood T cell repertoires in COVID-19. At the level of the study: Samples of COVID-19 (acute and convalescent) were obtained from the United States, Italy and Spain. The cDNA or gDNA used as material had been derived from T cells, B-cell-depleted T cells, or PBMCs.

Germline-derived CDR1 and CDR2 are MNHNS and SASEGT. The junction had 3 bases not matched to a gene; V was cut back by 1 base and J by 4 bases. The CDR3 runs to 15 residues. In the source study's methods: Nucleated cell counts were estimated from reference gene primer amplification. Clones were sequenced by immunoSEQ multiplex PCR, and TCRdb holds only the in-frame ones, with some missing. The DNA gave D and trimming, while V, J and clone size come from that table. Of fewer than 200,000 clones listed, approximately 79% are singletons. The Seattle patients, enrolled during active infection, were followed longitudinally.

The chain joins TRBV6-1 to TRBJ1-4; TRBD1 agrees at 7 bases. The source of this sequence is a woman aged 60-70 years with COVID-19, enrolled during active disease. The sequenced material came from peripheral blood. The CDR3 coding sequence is TGTGCCAGCAGTGAAGGAGGGACAGTTAATGAAAAACTGTTTTTT. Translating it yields CASSEGGTVNEKLFF.